This TCR beta chain was found in a study of long-term antiretroviral therapy in people with HIV. Study results and caveats: Diversity went up after ART and still fell short of transplant donor controls.

The CDR3 contains 14 residues. The V end lost 0 bases, the J end lost 2 bases, and 7 bases lay between the germline ends. Germline V gives CDR1 SGHVS, CDR2 FQNEAQ. Comments on this clone: The target antigen is unknown.

This was the immunoSEQ v3.0 assay at survey level. Some clones are missing from TCRdb's copy, which holds only in-frame ones; the method was immunoSEQ multiplex PCR. The sample has approximately 20,000 clones, 85% seen once. This specimen consisted of unsorted PBMCs, obtained 1.6 years after starting antiretroviral therapy. This chain links TRBV7-8 with TRBJ1-2, with D unclear. The TCR was taken from a man aged 35 to 55 with HIV. The CDR3 here is CASSLAPQNYGYTF. Here the CDR3 DNA reads TGTGCCAGCAGCTTAGCCCCCCAGAACTATGGCTACACCTTC.